The 28 T cell receptor beta chains presented below share a single source sample, sequenced in a study of blood T cell repertoires in COVID-19. Assay used: immunoSEQ multiplex PCR; TCRdb lists only in-frame clones, some missing. The repertoire holds over 250,000 clones, with around 91% as singletons. Sequencing was performed on PBMCs or T cells enriched from blood (not recorded which). These receptors were taken from a woman younger than 30 who had recovered from COVID-19.

This clone was observed a handful of times. This rearrangement joins TRBV27 to TRBJ1-1; the D gene is possibly TRBD1 (6 bases). CDR1 and CDR2 from the germline V gene are MNHEY and SMNVEV (reference sequence). The germline V and J ends were trimmed by 2 bases and 3 bases, with 13 bases remaining between them. The CDR3 runs 15 residues. The CDR3 DNA follows: TGTGCCAGCAGTTTAGCCCCCGGACAGTACACTGAAGCTTTCTTT. Protein sequence: CASSLAPGQYTEAFF.

This clone was observed once. The V and J genes are TRBV9 and TRBJ1-2; 9 bases are a match to TRBD1. The CDR3 runs 16 residues. Germline lookup yields CDR1 SGDLS and CDR2 YYNGEE. J lost 5 bases, V lost 4 bases, and 12 bases had no gene match. CDR3 sequence reads: CASSPGQGASGYGYTF. The CDR3 DNA reads TGTGCCAGCAGCCCGGGACAGGGAGCAAGTGGATATGGCTACACCTTC.

The chain has TRBV6-2 or TRBV6-3 and TRBJ2-7; D unclear. From germline, CDR1 is MNHEY and CDR2 SVGEGT. V lost 5 bases, J lost 6 bases, and 17 bases lay in between. The CDR3 sequence is 14 residues long. The CDR3 DNA reads as TGTGCCAGCAGTACCCTAGTGGAGAGTAGCGAGCAGTACTTC. It translates to CASSTLVESSEQYF.

The J gene is TRBJ2-3, the V gene TRBV5-5; 7 nucleotides agree with TRBD1. The germline V gene has CDR1 SGHKS and CDR2 YYEKEE (reference sequence). V lost 4 bases and J lost 2; bases outside the gene matches: 4. The CDR3 contains 14 residues. Here the CDR3 reads CASSNTGATDTQYF. CDR3 nucleotides: TGTGCCAGCAGCAATACAGGGGCCACAGATACGCAGTATTTT.

The chain recombines TRBV7-9 with TRBJ1-2; TRBD1 is a possible D gene (6 bases). The CDR3 loop spans 17 amino acids. Germline CDR1 SEHNR, CDR2 FQNEAQ (reference sequence). Trimming removed 6 bases from V and 0 bases from J, with 20 bases in between. The DNA for the CDR3 is TGTGCCAGCAGAACGCAGCAGGGGACCGACCCTAACTATGGCTACACCTTC. It encodes CASRTQQGTDPNYGYTF.

The chain is built from TRBV6-1 and TRBJ2-1; 9 nucleotides match TRBD2. V shed 5 bases, J shed 0 bases, and the junction held 2 bases outside the gene matches. The CDR3 totals 15 residues. Germline CDR1 and CDR2: MNHNS and SASEGT. CDR3 loop: CASSFSGSSYNEQFF. The CDR3, as DNA: TGTGCCAGCAGTTTTAGCGGGAGCTCCTACAATGAGCAGTTCTTC.

This clone was recorded only once. The V call is TRBV27, the J call TRBJ2-7; 9 positions match TRBD1. CDR1 is MNHEY and CDR2 is SMNVEV in the germline V gene (reference sequence). The length of the CDR3 is 14 residues. Trimming cost V 5 bases and J 6 bases; bases outside gene matches: 8. The CDR3 DNA is TGTGCCAGCAGTAAGGACAGGGGTTCGCGCGAGCAGTACTTC. Translation: CASSKDRGSREQYF.

The CDR3 region is CASSLQGESNQPQHF. In DNA, the CDR3 is TGCGCCAGCAGCCTACAGGGGGAAAGCAATCAGCCCCAGCATTTT. The genes are TRBV4-1 and TRBJ1-5; 8 bases map to TRBD1. The CDR3 totals 15 residues. Germline loops: CDR1 MGHRA, CDR2 YSYEKL. V dropped 4 bases and J dropped 1; count of bases not matched to a gene: 3.

The gene calls are TRBV6-5 and TRBJ1-2, with D tentatively TRBD1 (6 bases). Germline CDR1 is MNHEY and CDR2 is SVGAGI. This CDR3 contains 12 residues. Trimming took 6 bases from V and 8 from J, leaving 13 bases between them. This CDR3 is CASSIPGGGYTF. CDR3 nucleotides: TGTGCCAGCAGCATCCCGGGGGGCGGCTACACCTTC.

This clone was counted a few times. The chain combines TRBV2 with TRBJ1-1; D gene uncertain. Germline assignment: CDR1 SNHLY and CDR2 FYNNEI. V was pared by 11 bases and J by 1 base, with 14 bases between. The CDR3 contains 13 residues. The DNA for the CDR3 is TGTGCCTGCCGGCGGGATAGGAACACTGAAGCTTTCTTT. This codes for CACRRDRNTEAFF.

The chain recombines TRBV10-3 with TRBJ2-7; TRBD1 matches 9 bases. Trimming at V came to 4 bases and at J to 6 bases, leaving 4 bases not matched to a gene. Germline V lookup: CDR1 ENHRY, CDR2 SYGVKD. This CDR3 is 13 amino acids long. CDR3 bases: TGTGCCATCAGTGGGACAGGGGAGGGCGAGCAGTACTTC. This sequence encodes CAISGTGEGEQYF.

This clone was picked up one time. V usage is TRBV7-2 and J usage is TRBJ2-1, with D uncertain. With 1 base removed from V and 15 bases from J, the gap between germline ends came to 13 bases. This CDR3 contains 12 residues. From germline, CDR1 is SGHTA and CDR2 FQGNSA. CDR3 in amino acids: CASSLDSRKRFF. The CDR3 region has the DNA TGTGCCAGCAGCTTAGATTCAAGGAAGCGGTTCTTC.

This sequence joins TRBV11-2 and TRBJ1-1; D gene ambiguous. V lost 3 bases to trimming and J lost 0 bases, with 8 bases between them. The CDR3 runs 14 residues. Germline values: CDR1 SGHAT, CDR2 FQNNGV. The CDR3 sequence is CASSFSGLNTEAFF. Written as DNA, the CDR3 is TGTGCCAGCAGCTTTAGCGGTCTGAACACTGAAGCTTTCTTT.

The chain combines TRBV18 with TRBJ1-2; TRBD1 matches at 10 bases. This CDR3 is built from 16 residues. V gave up 2 bases and J gave up 6 bases; unmatched junction bases: 9. Germline V gene lookup returns CDR1 KGHSH and CDR2 LQKENI. The CDR3 spells CASSPTGTGEGHGYTF. As DNA, the CDR3 is TGTGCCAGCTCACCAACCGGGACAGGGGAGGGGCATGGCTACACCTTC.

The V call is TRBV27, the J call TRBJ2-3, with D maybe TRBD2 (5 bases). The germline CDR1 and CDR2 sequences are MNHEY and SMNVEV (reference sequence). V shed 7 bases and J shed 1 base, with 15 bases lying between them. CDR3 length equals 15 residues. CDR3 loop: CASMIADGGTDTQYF. In DNA, the CDR3 is TGTGCCAGCATGATCGCTGACGGGGGCACAGATACGCAGTATTTT.

This rearrangement joins TRBV7-2 to TRBJ2-5; 11 bases are a match to TRBD2. The V segment lost 4 bases and the J segment 1 base; nucleotides outside the gene matches: 2. The CDR3 length is 15 residues. Looked up from germline, CDR1 is SGHTA and CDR2 is FQGNSA. CDR3 coding DNA: TGTGCCAGCAGCTCTAGCGGGGGGTTCCAAGAGACCCAGTACTTC. Protein sequence: CASSSSGGFQETQYF.

As concerns this clone: The same CDR3 is also encoded by other DNA sequences in this sample. The J gene is TRBJ2-3, the V gene TRBV5-1; D remains ambiguous. This CDR3 is built from 14 residues. Between the trimmed V and J ends, which lost 0 bases and 1 base, there was a span of 6 bases. Germline V gene data show CDR1 as SGHRS and CDR2 as YFSETQ. CDR3 nucleotides: TGCGCCAGCAGCTTGGCTGGAGGCACAGATACGCAGTATTTT. Translation gives CASSLAGGTDTQYF. Drawing the rest from reference TRBV5-1 and TRBJ2-3, the complete variable domain is KAGVTQTPRYLIKTRGQQVTLSCSPISGHRSVSWYQQTPGQGLQFLFEYFSETQRNKGNFPGRFSGRQFSNSRSEMNVSTLELGDSALYLCASSLAGGTDTQYFGPGTRLTVL.

The chain carries TRBV6-5 and TRBJ1-1; TRBD1 matches at 8 bases. There are 12 residues in the CDR3. After removal of 5 bases from V and 7 bases from J, the junction contained 3 bases not matched to a gene. Germline V CDR1 and CDR2: MNHEY, SVGAGI. The CDR3 spells CASSRGQGEAFF. CDR3 in DNA: TGTGCCAGCAGTCGAGGACAGGGTGAAGCTTTCTTT.

The chain joins TRBV5-6 to TRBJ2-3; 16 nucleotides agree with TRBD2. CDR1 and CDR2 (germline): SGHDT, YYEEEE. CDR3 size: 18 residues. Trimming at V came to 1 base and at J to 6 bases, leaving 8 bases not matched to a gene. The CDR3 nucleotides are TGTGCCAGCAGCTTGTCCGGGACTAGCGGGGGGGCCGGGGATACGCAGTATTTT. It is translated as CASSLSGTSGGAGDTQYF.

The rearrangement uses TRBV28 and TRBJ1-1, with 7 bases lining up with TRBD1. The CDR3 has 12 amino acids. Germline assignment: CDR1 MDHEN and CDR2 SYDVKM. V was pared by 6 bases and J by 5 bases, with 3 bases of the junction left unmatched. CDR3 DNA: TGTGCCAGCAGCACAGGGGTGACTGAAGCTTTCTTT. Protein: CASSTGVTEAFF.

The V gene is TRBV27, the J gene TRBJ2-2; TRBD1 aligns across 8 bases. Germline CDR1 reads MNHEY; CDR2 reads SMNVEV (reference sequence). J was trimmed by 2 bases and V by 7 bases; bases with no gene match: 12. The CDR3 totals 17 residues. For the CDR3, the DNA is TGTGCCAGCACCTGGACAGGGATTAGGGCCAACACCGGGGAGCTGTTTTTT. The encoded protein is CASTWTGIRANTGELFF.

V and J are TRBV24-1 and TRBJ1-1, with D maybe TRBD1 (5 bases). The CDR3 sequence is 19 residues long. The V end was cut by 3 bases, the J end by 1 base, with 23 bases between. CDR1 and CDR2 (germline): KGHDR, SFDVKD. CDR3 DNA: TGTGCCACCAGTGATCCCGCGGCGGGGGTTCGGGATGAGAACACTGAAGCTTTCTTT. Its translation is CATSDPAAGVRDENTEAFF.

The genes are TRBV7-6 and TRBJ2-7; no definite D call. This CDR3 has 15 amino acids. The germline V and J ends were trimmed by 3 bases and 1 base, with 13 bases remaining between them. Germline CDR1 is SGHVS and CDR2 is FNYEAQ. CDR3 sequence: CASSLSDTTSYEQYF. The DNA for the CDR3 is TGTGCCAGCAGCTTGTCAGACACGACATCCTACGAGCAGTACTTC.

The chain couples TRBV25-1 to TRBJ1-1; 8 bases are shared with TRBD1. This CDR3 comprises 15 residues. The germline CDR1 and CDR2 sequences are MGHDK and SYGVNS. The V segment lost 6 bases and the J segment 0 bases; nucleotides outside the gene matches: 6. In DNA, the CDR3 is TGTGCCAGCAGGTGGACAGGGCCCATGAACACTGAAGCTTTCTTT. This sequence encodes CASRWTGPMNTEAFF.

The chain uses TRBV3-1 (or the pseudogene TRBV3-2) and TRBJ1-2, with TRBD1 matching over 7 bases. The CDR3 length is 15 residues. With 4 bases clipped from V and 4 bases from J, the junction kept 9 bases outside the gene matches. CDR1 LGHDT and CDR2 YNNKEL come from the germline V gene (reference sequence). CDR3 sequence reads: CASSPLIRDSYGYTF. CDR3 nucleotides: TGTGCCAGCAGCCCGCTGATCCGGGACAGCTATGGCTACACCTTC.

A word on this clone: This sample includes further DNA sequences coding for the same CDR3. CDR3 sequence (DNA): TGTGCCAGCAGCCCCCTCCGGGAGACCCAGTACTTC. This codes for CASSPLRETQYF. The rearrangement uses TRBV11-2 and TRBJ2-5; D is unclear. Trimming removed 5 bases at V and 5 bases at J, with 9 bases between. CDR3 length: 12 amino acids. CDR1 is SGHAT and CDR2 is FQNNGV in the germline V gene.

The J gene is TRBJ1-3, the V gene TRBV5-1, with no clear D. V was trimmed by 0 bases and J by 4 bases, leaving 8 bases between them. The germline V gene encodes CDR1 SGHRS and CDR2 YFSETQ. This CDR3 has 14 residues. CDR3 DNA: TGCGCCAGCAGCTTGGTTGGGCGAGGAAACACCATATATTTT. It yields the protein CASSLVGRGNTIYF.

V usage is TRBV2 and J usage is TRBJ1-1, with 8 bases identical to TRBD1. The CDR3 is 13 residues long. The trim removed 6 bases at V and 3 bases at J, leaving 3 bases unmatched. CDR1 and CDR2 (germline): SNHLY, FYNNEI. DNA for the CDR3: TGTGCCAGCAGGAGGACAGGGCACACTGAAGCTTTCTTT. This sequence encodes CASRRTGHTEAFF.